A single sample gave rise to the 11 T cell receptor beta chains below, sequenced in a study of blood T cell repertoires in COVID-19. Repertoires were generated with immunoSEQ multiplex PCR, while TCRdb's copy carries only in-frame clones and drops some. This sample has about 220,000 clones; less than 90% occur once, and the top ten carry 4.5% to 6%. Sequenced: peripheral blood. Receptor source: a woman between 55 and 75 years old who had recovered from COVID-19.

Here the CDR3 DNA reads TGTGCCAGCAGTAACAACAGGGGCCCCTCTGGAAACACCATATATTTT. As protein: CASSNNRGPSGNTIYF. V usage is TRBV6-4 and J usage is TRBJ1-3, with 7 bases fitting TRBD1. Germline CDR1 MRHNA, CDR2 SNTAGT. V trimming: 5 bases; J trimming: 0 bases; junction bases outside the gene matches: 7. The CDR3 is 16 residues long.

The chain links TRBV27 to TRBJ1-2, with a tentative D call TRBD1 (6 bases). The CDR3 contains 15 residues. CDR1 and CDR2 from the germline V gene are MNHEY and SMNVEV (reference sequence). Trimming left V 1 base short and J 4 bases short, with 13 bases between. CDR3 sequence reads: CASSLLGQNSYGYTF. The CDR3 DNA reads TGTGCCAGCAGTTTATTGGGACAAAACTCCTATGGCTACACCTTC.

V usage is TRBV5-1 and J usage is TRBJ1-3, with D maybe TRBD1 (5 bases). The V and J ends lost 0 bases and 0 bases respectively, with 7 bases between them. CDR1 is SGHRS, CDR2 YFSETQ, per germline. This CDR3 is 15 amino acids long. The CDR3 coding sequence is TGCGCCAGCAGCTTGGGACAGTTCTCTGGAAACACCATATATTTT. It translates to CASSLGQFSGNTIYF. The variable domain in full, with the rest retrieved from reference TRBV5-1 and TRBJ1-3, is KAGVTQTPRYLIKTRGQQVTLSCSPISGHRSVSWYQQTPGQGLQFLFEYFSETQRNKGNFPGRFSGRQFSNSRSEMNVSTLELGDSALYLCASSLGQFSGNTIYFGEGSWLTVV.

The chain links TRBV6-1 to TRBJ1-3; the match to TRBD1 covers 11 bases. CDR1 MNHNS and CDR2 SASEGT come from the germline V gene. There are 16 residues in the CDR3. The V segment lost 1 base and the J segment 4 bases; nucleotides outside the gene matches: 3. The CDR3 reads CASSEVDRGRGNTIYF. CDR3 nucleotide sequence: TGTGCCAGCAGTGAAGTGGACAGGGGGCGAGGAAACACCATATATTTT.

The chain joins TRBV5-4 to TRBJ1-2, with D perhaps TRBD1 (6 bases). This CDR3 has 13 residues. The V gene lost 3 bases and the J gene lost 4 bases, with 10 bases spanning the gap. CDR1 is SGHNT and CDR2 is YYREEE in the germline V gene (reference sequence). The CDR3 coding sequence is TGTGCCAGCAGCTCCCCAGGGGTCTATGGCTACACCTTC. As protein: CASSSPGVYGYTF.

This sequence joins TRBV11-2 and TRBJ2-7; 9 bases align to TRBD2. The CDR3 is 16 residues long. Germline assignment: CDR1 SGHAT and CDR2 FQNNGV. J lost 4 bases, V lost 1 base, and 8 bases had no gene match. CDR3 residues: CASSLGASGAGYEQYF. Written as DNA, the CDR3 is TGTGCCAGCAGCTTAGGGGCTAGCGGGGCAGGATACGAGCAGTACTTC.

This clone was detected only once. The chain is built from TRBV10-3 and TRBJ2-5; 9 bases align to TRBD1. This CDR3 comprises 14 residues. V shed 2 bases, J shed 5 bases, and the junction held 3 bases outside the gene matches. CDR1 and CDR2 from the germline V gene are ENHRY and SYGVKD. This CDR3 is CAISETGGVETQYF. The CDR3 DNA sequence: TGTGCCATCAGTGAGACAGGGGGCGTCGAGACCCAGTACTTC.

V usage is TRBV30 and J usage is TRBJ2-7; possibly TRBD1 for D (6 bases). V lost 1 base to trimming and J lost 3 bases, with 7 bases between them. Per germline, CDR1 GTSNPN and CDR2 SVGIG (reference sequence). The CDR3 extends over 12 amino acids. This CDR3 is CAWSGQDYEQYF. CDR3 coding DNA: TGTGCCTGGAGTGGACAGGACTACGAGCAGTACTTC. Full variable domain (missing parts from reference TRBV30 and TRBJ2-7): SQTIHQWPATLVQPVGSPLSLECTVEGTSNPNLYWYRQAAGRGLQLLFYSVGIGQISSEVPQNLSASRPQDRQFILSSKKLLLSDSGFYLCAWSGQDYEQYFGPGTRLTVT.

The V and J genes are TRBV12-3 or TRBV12-4 and TRBJ1-5, with D possibly matching TRBD1 (5 bases). This CDR3 contains 12 residues. Between the trimmed V and J ends, which lost 4 bases and 6 bases, there was a span of 7 bases. CDR3 amino acids: CASSWGGQPQHF. In nucleotides, the CDR3 is TGTGCCAGCAGTTGGGGGGGTCAGCCCCAGCATTTT.

The J gene is TRBJ2-2, the V gene TRBV13, with TRBD2 matching over 9 bases. The CDR3 runs 16 residues. The J segment lost 5 bases and the V segment lost 3 bases, leaving 7 bases of the junction unmatched. Germline V gene sequence: CDR1 PRHDT, CDR2 FYEKMQ (reference sequence). CDR3 bases: TGTGCCAGCAGCTTCCTGACTAGCGGTGGGACCGGGGAGCTGTTTTTT. This translates into CASSFLTSGGTGELFF.

The rearrangement joins TRBV7-9 to TRBJ2-7, with D maybe TRBD1 (5 bases). Germline lookup yields CDR1 SEHNR and CDR2 FQNEAQ (reference sequence). V was trimmed by 0 bases and J by 3 bases, leaving 6 bases between them. CDR3 length: 13 amino acids. The CDR3 DNA reads as TGTGCCAGCAGCTTAGCAGGGGACTACGAGCAGTACTTC. Translating gives CASSLAGDYEQYF.